The present T cell receptor (beta chain) was sequenced within a study of coeliac disease. V dropped 1 base and J dropped 2 bases, with 9 bases sitting between them. This CDR3 is built from 14 residues. The germline V gene encodes CDR1 SGHTA and CDR2 FQGNSA. Sequencing was performed with immunoSEQ multiplex PCR; in TCRdb, only in-frame clones are kept and a portion is missing. The sample yields several thousand clones, about 73% seen once. This chain uses TRBV7-2 with TRBJ2-7; maybe TRBD2 (5 bases). The sequencing sample was made of lamina propria lymphocytes from the gut. This TCR was sampled from a man aged 30-40 years with celiac disease. The CDR3 region is CASSLGSGPYEQYF. The CDR3 DNA is TGTGCCAGCAGCTTAGGAAGCGGCCCCTACGAGCAGTACTTC.